This T cell receptor beta chain was sequenced in a study of blood T cell repertoires in COVID-19. On the study more broadly: T cells, B-cell-depleted T cells, or PBMCs provided the cDNA or gDNA that served as material.

Generated by immunoSEQ multiplex PCR, the TCRdb table keeps only in-frame clones and is missing some. The sample contains some 47,000 clones, about 82% of which appear only once. Trimming at V came to 3 bases and at J to 5 bases, leaving 11 bases not matched to a gene. CDR3 length: 16 amino acids. Germline CDR1 SGHRS, CDR2 YFSETQ. The material sequenced was peripheral blood. The sequence was obtained from a woman aged 60-75 years with acute or convalescent COVID-19. V gene TRBV5-1 combines with J gene TRBJ2-5; 9 nucleotides match TRBD2. CDR3 sequence reads: CASSWTGTSRGETQYF. The CDR3 nucleotides are TGCGCCAGCAGCTGGACCGGGACTAGCAGGGGGGAGACCCAGTACTTC.